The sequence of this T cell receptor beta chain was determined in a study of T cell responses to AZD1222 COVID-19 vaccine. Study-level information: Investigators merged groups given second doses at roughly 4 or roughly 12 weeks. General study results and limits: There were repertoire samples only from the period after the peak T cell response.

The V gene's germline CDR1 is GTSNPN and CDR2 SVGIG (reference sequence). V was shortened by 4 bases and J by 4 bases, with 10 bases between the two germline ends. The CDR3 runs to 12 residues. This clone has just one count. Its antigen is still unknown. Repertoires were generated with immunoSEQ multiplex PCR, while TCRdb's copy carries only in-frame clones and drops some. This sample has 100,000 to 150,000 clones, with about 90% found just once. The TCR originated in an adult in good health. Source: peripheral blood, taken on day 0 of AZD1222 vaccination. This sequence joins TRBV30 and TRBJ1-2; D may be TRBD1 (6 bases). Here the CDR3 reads CAWNRAFYGYTF. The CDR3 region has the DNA TGTGCCTGGAACAGGGCATTCTATGGCTACACCTTC.